A single sample is the source of the 2 T cell receptor beta chains below, sequenced in a study of T cells in tumors after PD-1 blockade. Clones were read by immunoSEQ multiplex PCR, and TCRdb kept only the in-frame ones, dropping some. The table has tens of thousands of clones, approximately 78% seen once; the top ten hold over 30%. The sample was PBMCs, taken before anti-PD-1 treatment. All receptors derive from a human donor with basal cell carcinoma.

The chain is built from TRBV9 and TRBJ1-1, with TRBD1 matching over 8 bases. V was clipped by 3 bases and J by 3 bases; unmatched bases: 13. Germline CDR1 reads SGDLS; CDR2 reads YYNGEE. This CDR3 is built from 17 residues. For the CDR3, the DNA is TGTGCCAGCAGCGCGGGGGGAGGGGACAGGTCTGACACTGAAGCTTTCTTT. It yields the protein CASSAGGGDRSDTEAFF.

V is TRBV18 and J is TRBJ1-2; D call uncertain. The germline V gene encodes CDR1 KGHSH and CDR2 LQKENI. The CDR3 has 18 amino acids. V shed 6 bases and J shed 4 bases, with 27 bases lying between them. DNA for the CDR3: TGTGCCAGCTCTCTCCAGCCAGTGGCAGCCCCTACTGGCTATGGCTACACCTTC. Protein sequence: CASSLQPVAAPTGYGYTF.